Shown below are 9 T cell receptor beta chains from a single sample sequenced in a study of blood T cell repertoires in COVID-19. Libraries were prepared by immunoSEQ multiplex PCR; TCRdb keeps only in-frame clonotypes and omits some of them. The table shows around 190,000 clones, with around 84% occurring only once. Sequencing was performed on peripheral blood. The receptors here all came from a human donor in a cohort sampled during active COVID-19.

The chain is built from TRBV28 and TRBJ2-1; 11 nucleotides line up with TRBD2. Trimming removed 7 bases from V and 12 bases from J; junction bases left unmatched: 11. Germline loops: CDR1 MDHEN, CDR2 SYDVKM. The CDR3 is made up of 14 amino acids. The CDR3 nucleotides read TGTGCCAGCAATAGCGGGAGGGGAGAGTGGTGGCAGTTCTTC. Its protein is CASNSGRGEWWQFF.

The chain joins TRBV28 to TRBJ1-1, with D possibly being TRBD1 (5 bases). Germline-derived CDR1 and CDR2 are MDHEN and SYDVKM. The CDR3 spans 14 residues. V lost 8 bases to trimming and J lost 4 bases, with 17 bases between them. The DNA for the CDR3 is TGTGCCAGCTCATGGGAGGGGCTGGTCACTGAAGCTTTCTTT. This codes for CASSWEGLVTEAFF.

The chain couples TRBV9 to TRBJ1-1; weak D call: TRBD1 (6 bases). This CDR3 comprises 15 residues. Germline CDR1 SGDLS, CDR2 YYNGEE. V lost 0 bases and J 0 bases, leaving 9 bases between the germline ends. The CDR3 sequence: CASSVVDRMNTEAFF. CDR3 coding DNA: TGTGCCAGCAGCGTAGTAGACAGGATGAACACTGAAGCTTTCTTT.

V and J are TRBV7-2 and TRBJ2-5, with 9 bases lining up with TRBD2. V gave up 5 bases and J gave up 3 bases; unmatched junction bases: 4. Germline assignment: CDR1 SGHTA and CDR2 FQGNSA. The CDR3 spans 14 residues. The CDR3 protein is CASSPGLAKETQYF. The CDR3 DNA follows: TGTGCCAGCAGCCCGGGACTAGCCAAAGAGACCCAGTACTTC. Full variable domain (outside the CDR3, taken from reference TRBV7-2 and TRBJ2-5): GAGVSQSPSNKVTEKGKDVELRCDPISGHTALYWYRQSLGQGLEFLIYFQGNSAPDKSGLPSDRFSAERTGGSVSTLTIQRTQQEDSAVYLCASSPGLAKETQYFGPGTRLLVL.

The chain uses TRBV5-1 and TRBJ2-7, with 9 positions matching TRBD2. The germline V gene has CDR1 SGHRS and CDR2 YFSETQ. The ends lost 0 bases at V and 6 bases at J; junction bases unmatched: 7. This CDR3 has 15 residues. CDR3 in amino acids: CASSLGGLAGSEQYF. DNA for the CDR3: TGCGCCAGCAGCTTGGGTGGGCTAGCGGGAAGCGAGCAGTACTTC.

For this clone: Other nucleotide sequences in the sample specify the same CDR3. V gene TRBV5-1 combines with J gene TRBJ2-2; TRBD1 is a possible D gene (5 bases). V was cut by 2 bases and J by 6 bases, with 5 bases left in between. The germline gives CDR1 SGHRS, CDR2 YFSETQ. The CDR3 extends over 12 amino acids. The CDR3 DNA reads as TGCGCCAGCAGCTTAGGGGCCGGGGAGCTGTTTTTT. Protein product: CASSLGAGELFF.

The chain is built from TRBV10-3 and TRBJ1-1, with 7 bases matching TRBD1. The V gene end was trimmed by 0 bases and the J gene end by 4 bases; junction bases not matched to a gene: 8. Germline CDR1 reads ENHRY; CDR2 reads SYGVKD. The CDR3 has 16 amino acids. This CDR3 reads CAISESPGQVGTEAFF. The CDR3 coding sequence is TGTGCCATCAGTGAGTCGCCAGGACAGGTCGGCACTGAAGCTTTCTTT.

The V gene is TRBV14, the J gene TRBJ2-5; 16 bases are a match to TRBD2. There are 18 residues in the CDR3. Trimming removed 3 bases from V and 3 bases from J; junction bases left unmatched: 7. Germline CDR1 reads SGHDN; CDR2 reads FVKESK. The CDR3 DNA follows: TGTGCCAGCAGCCACCCGGGACTAGCGGGAGGGACTAAAGAGACCCAGTACTTC. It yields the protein CASSHPGLAGGTKETQYF.

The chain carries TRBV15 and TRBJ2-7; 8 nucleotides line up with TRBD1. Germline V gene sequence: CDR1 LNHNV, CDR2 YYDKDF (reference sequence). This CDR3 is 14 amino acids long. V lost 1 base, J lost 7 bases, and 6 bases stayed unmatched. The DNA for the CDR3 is TGTGCCACCAGCAGAGGGACAGGGTTTCGAGAGCAGTACTTC. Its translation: CATSRGTGFREQYF.